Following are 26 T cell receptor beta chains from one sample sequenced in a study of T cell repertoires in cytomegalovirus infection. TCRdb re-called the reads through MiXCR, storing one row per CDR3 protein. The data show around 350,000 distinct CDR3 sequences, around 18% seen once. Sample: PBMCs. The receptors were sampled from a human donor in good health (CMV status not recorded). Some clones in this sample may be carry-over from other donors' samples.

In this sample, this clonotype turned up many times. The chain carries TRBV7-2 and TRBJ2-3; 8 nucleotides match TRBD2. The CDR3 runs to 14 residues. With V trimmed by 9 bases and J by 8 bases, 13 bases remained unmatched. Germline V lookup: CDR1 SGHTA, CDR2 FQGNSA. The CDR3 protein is CASTTGGAKGTQYF. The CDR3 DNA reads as TGTGCCAGTACGACGGGGGGGGCGAAGGGTACGCAGTATTTT.

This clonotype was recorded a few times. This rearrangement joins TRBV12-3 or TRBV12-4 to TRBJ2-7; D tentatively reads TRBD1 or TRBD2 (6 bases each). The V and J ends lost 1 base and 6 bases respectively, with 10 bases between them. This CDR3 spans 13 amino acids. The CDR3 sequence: CASSLGGAREQYF. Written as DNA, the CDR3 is TGTGCCAGCAGTTTAGGGGGGGCTCGCGAGCAGTACTTC.

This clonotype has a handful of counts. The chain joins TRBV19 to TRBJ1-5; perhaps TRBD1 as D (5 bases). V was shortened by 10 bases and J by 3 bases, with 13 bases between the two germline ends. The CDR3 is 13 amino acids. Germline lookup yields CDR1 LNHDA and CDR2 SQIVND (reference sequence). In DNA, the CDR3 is TGTGCCACCAGAGGGGTTCCCAATCAGCCCCAGCATTTT. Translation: CATRGVPNQPQHF.

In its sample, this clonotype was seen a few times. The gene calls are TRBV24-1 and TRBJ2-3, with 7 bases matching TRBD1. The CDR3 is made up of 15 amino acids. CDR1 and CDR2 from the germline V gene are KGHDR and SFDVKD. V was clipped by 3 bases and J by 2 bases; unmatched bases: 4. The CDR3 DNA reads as TGTGCCACCAGTGATCCTAGGGGGCTCACAGATACGCAGTATTTT. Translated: CATSDPRGLTDTQYF.

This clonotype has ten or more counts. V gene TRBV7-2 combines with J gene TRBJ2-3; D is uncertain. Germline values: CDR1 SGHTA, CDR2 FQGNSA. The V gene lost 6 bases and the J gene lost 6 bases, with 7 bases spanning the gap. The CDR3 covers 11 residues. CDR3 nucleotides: TGTGCCAGCAGGTCCGGGGATACGCAGTATTTT. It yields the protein CASRSGDTQYF.

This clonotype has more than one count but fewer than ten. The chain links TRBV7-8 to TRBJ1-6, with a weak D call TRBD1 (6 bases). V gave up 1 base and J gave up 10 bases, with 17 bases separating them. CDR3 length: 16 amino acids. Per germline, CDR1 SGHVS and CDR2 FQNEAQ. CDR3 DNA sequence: TGTGCCAGCAGCTTAGACCCGATAGGGGGAAGGTCACCCCTCCACTTT. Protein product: CASSLDPIGGRSPLHF.

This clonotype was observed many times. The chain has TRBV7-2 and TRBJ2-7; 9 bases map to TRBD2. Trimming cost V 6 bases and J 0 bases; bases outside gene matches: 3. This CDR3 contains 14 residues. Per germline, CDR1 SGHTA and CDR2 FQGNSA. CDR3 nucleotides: TGTGCCAGCAGAATTAGCGGGAGCTCCTACGAGCAGTACTTC. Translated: CASRISGSSYEQYF.

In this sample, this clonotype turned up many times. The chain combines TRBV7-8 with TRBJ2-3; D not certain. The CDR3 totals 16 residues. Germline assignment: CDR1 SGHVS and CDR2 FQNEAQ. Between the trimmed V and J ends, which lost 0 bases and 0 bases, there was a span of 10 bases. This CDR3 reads CASSLARWRSTDTQYF. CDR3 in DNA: TGTGCCAGCAGCTTAGCTCGTTGGCGGAGCACAGATACGCAGTATTTT.

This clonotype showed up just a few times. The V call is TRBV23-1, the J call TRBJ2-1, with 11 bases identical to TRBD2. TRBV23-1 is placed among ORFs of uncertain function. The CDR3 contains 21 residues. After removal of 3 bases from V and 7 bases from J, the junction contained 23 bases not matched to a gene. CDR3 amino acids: CASSQNHFGQATSGSLNEQFF. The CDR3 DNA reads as TGCGCCAGCAGTCAGAACCACTTTGGACAGGCAACTAGCGGGAGTTTGAATGAGCAGTTCTTC.

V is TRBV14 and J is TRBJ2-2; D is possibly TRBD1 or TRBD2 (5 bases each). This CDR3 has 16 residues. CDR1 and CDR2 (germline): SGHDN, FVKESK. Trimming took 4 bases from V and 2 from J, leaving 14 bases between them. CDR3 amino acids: CASSRDRRSNTGELFF. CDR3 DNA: TGTGCCAGCAGCCGGGACCGCAGATCCAACACCGGGGAGCTGTTTTTT.

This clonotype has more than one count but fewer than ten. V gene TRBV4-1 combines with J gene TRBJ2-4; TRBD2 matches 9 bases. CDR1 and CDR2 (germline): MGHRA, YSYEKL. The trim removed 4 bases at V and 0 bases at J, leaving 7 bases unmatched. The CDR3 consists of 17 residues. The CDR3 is CASSPLLAGIAKNIQYF. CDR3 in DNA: TGCGCCAGCAGCCCCCTCCTAGCGGGGATAGCCAAAAACATTCAGTACTTC.

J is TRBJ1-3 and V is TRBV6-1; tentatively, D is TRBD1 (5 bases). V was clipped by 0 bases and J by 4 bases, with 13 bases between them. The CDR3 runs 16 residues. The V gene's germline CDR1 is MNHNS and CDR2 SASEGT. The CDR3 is CASSEALMGEGNTIYF. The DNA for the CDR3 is TGTGCCAGCAGTGAAGCGCTTATGGGGGAAGGAAACACCATATATTTT.

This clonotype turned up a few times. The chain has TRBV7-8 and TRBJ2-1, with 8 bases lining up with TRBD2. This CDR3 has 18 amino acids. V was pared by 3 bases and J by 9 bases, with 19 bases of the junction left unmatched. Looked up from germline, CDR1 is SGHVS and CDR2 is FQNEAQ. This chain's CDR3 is CASSFETIAGRFDAEQFF. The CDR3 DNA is TGTGCCAGCAGCTTTGAAACGATAGCGGGAAGGTTCGACGCTGAGCAGTTCTTC.

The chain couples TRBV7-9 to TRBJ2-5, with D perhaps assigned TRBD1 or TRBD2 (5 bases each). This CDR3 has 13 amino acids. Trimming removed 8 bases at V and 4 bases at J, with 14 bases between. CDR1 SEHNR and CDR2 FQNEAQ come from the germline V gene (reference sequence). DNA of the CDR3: TGTGCCAGCGTCGAGGGGTGGCGAGAGACCCAGTACTTC. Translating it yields CASVEGWRETQYF.

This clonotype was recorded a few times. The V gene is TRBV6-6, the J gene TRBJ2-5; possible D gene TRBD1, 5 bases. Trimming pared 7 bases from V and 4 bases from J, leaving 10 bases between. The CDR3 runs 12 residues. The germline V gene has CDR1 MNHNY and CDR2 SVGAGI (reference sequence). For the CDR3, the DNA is TGTGCCAGCACCCCAGGGCCAGAGACCCAGTACTTC. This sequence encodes CASTPGPETQYF.

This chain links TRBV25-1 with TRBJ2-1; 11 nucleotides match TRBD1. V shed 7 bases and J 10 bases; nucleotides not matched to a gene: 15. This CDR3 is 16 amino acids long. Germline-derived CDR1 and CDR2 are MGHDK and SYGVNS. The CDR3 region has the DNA TGTGCCAGCAAGATCTCGGGGGACAGGGGGATTCTGGAGCAGTTCTTC. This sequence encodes CASKISGDRGILEQFF.

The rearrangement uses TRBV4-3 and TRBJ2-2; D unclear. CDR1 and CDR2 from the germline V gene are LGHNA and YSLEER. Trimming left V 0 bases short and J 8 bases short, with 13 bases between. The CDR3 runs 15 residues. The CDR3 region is CASSQEQAVAGELFF. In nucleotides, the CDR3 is TGCGCCAGCAGCCAAGAGCAGGCGGTCGCTGGGGAGCTGTTTTTT.

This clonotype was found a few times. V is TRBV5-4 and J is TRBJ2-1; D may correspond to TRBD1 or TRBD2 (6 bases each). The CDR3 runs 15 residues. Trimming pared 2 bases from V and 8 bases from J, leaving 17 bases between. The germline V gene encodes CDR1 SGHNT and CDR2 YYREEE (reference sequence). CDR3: CASSFSGSGADEQFF. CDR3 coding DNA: TGTGCCAGCAGCTTCAGCGGATCGGGGGCCGATGAGCAGTTCTTC.

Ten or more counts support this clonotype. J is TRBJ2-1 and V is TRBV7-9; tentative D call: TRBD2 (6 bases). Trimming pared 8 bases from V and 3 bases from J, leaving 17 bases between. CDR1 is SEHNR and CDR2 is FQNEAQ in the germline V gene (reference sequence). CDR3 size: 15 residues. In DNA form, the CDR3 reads TGTGCCAGCTCCATCCGGGACTGGAACTACAATGAGCAGTTCTTC. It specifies CASSIRDWNYNEQFF.

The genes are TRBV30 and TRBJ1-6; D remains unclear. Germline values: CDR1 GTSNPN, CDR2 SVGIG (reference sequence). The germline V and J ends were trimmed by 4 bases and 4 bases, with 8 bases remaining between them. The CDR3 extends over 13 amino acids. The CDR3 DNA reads TGTGCCTGGACAAGGGATTATAATTCACCCCTCCACTTT. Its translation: CAWTRDYNSPLHF.

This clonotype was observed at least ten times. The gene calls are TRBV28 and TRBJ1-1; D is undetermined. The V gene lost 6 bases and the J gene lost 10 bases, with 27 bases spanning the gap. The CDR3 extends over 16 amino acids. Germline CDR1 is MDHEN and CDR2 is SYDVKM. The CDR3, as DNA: TGTGCCAGCAGACTTATTCGGGATCTCTCGTTAGCAGGAGCTTTCTTT. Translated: CASRLIRDLSLAGAFF. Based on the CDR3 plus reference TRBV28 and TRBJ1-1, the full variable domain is DVKVTQSSRYLVKRTGEKVFLECVQDMDHENMFWYRQDPGLGLRLIYFSYDVKMKEKGDIPEGYSVSREKKERFSLILESASTNQTSMYLCASRLIRDLSLAGAFFGQGTRLTVV.

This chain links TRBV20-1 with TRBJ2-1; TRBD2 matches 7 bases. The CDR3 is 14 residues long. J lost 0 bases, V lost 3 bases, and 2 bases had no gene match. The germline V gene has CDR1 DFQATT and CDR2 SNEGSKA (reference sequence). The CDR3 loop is CSASGGSSYNEQFF. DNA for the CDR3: TGCAGTGCTAGTGGCGGGAGCTCCTACAATGAGCAGTTCTTC.

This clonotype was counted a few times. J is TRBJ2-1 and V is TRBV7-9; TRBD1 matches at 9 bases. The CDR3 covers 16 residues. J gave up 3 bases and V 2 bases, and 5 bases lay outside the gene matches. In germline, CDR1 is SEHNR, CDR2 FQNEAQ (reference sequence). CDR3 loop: CASSLRGQGFYNEQFF. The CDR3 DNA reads TGTGCCAGCAGCTTAAGGGGACAGGGATTCTACAATGAGCAGTTCTTC.

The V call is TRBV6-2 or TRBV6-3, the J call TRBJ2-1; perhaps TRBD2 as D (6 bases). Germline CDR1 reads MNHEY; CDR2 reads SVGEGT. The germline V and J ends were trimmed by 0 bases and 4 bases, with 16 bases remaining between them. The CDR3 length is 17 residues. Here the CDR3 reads CASSYSVTGAPYNEQFF. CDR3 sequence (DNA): TGTGCCAGCAGTTACTCGGTAACGGGAGCGCCATACAATGAGCAGTTCTTC.

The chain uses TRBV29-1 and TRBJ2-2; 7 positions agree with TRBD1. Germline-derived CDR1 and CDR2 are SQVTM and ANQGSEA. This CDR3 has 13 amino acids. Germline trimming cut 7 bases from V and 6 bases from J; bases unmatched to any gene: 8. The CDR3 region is CSGNRGEAGELFF. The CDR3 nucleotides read TGCAGCGGGAACAGGGGTGAGGCCGGGGAGCTGTTTTTT.

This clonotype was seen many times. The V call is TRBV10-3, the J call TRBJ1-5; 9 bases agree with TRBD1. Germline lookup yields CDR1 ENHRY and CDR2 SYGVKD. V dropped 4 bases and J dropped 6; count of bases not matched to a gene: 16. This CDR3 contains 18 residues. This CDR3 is CAISGRGDREGPVQPQHF. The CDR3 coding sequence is TGTGCCATCAGTGGGAGGGGGGACAGGGAGGGCCCCGTTCAGCCCCAGCATTTT.